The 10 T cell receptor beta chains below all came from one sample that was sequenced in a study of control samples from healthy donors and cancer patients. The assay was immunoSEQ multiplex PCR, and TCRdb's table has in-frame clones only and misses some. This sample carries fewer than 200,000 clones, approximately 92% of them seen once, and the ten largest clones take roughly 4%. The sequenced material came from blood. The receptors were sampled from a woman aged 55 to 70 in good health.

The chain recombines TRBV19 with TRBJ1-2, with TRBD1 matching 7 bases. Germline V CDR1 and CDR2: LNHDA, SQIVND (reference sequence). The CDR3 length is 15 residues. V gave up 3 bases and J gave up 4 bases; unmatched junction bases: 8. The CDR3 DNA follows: TGTGCCAGTAGTATGGAAACAGGGGATATCTATGGCTACACCTTC. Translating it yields CASSMETGDIYGYTF.

CDR3 residues: CASSNPGPHLILGPQHF. DNA for the CDR3: TGTGCCAGTAGTAATCCGGGACCCCATCTCATCTTAGGCCCCCAGCATTTT. The J gene is TRBJ1-5, the V gene TRBV19; possible D gene TRBD1, 5 bases. Trimming left V 4 bases short and J 10 bases short, with 26 bases between. Germline CDR1 reads LNHDA; CDR2 reads SQIVND (reference sequence). This CDR3 is 17 amino acids long.

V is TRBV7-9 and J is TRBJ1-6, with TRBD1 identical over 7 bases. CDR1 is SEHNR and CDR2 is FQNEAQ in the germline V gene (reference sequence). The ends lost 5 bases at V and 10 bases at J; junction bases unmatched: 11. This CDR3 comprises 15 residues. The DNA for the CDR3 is TGTGCCAGCAGCCCCCGCGAGACAGGGCTCTCACCCCTCCACTTT. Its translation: CASSPRETGLSPLHF.

In nucleotides, the CDR3 is TGTGCCAGCAGCTTGGGGATCTGGGACAGCTCTTATAGCAATCAGCCCCAGCATTTT. Translating gives CASSLGIWDSSYSNQPQHF. The chain has TRBV7-9 and TRBJ1-5, with TRBD1 matching over 7 bases. The germline CDR1 and CDR2 sequences are SEHNR and FQNEAQ (reference sequence). This CDR3 contains 19 residues. The ends lost 3 bases at V and 0 bases at J; junction bases unmatched: 14.

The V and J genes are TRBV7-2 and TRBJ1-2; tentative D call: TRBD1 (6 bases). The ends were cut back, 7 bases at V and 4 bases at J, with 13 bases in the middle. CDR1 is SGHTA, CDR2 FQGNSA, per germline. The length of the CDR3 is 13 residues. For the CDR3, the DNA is TGTGCCAGCACCCCGGACAGAACCTATGGCTACACCTTC. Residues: CASTPDRTYGYTF.

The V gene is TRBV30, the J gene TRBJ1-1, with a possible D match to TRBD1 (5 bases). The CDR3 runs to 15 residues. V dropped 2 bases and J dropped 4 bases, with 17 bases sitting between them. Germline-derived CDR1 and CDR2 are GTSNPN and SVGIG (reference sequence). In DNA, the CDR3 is TGTGCCTGGAGTTCAGATCCCCAGGGTGGCACTGAAGCTTTCTTT. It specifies CAWSSDPQGGTEAFF. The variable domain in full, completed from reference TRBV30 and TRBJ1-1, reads SQTIHQWPATLVQPVGSPLSLECTVEGTSNPNLYWYRQAAGRGLQLLFYSVGIGQISSEVPQNLSASRPQDRQFILSSKKLLLSDSGFYLCAWSSDPQGGTEAFFGQGTRLTVV.

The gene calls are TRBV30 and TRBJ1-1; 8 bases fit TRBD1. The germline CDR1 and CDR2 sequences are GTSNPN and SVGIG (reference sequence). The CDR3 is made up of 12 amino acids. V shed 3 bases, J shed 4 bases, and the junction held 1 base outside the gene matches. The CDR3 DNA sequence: TGTGCCTGGAGCGGACAGGGCACTGAAGCTTTCTTT. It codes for CAWSGQGTEAFF.

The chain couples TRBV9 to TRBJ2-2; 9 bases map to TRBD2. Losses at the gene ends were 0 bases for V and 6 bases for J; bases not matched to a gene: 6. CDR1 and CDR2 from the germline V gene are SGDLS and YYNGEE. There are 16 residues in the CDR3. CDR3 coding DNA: TGTGCCAGCAGCGTAGCTACGGGCGGGGGGGCCGGGGAGCTGTTTTTT. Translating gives CASSVATGGGAGELFF.

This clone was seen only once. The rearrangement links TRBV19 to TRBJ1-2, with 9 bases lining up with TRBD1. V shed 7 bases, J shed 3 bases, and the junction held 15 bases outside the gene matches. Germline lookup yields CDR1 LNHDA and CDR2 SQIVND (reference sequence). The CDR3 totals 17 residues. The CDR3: CASTWTGATLGDYGYTF. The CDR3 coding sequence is TGTGCCAGTACGTGGACAGGGGCCACCCTCGGTGACTATGGCTACACCTTC.

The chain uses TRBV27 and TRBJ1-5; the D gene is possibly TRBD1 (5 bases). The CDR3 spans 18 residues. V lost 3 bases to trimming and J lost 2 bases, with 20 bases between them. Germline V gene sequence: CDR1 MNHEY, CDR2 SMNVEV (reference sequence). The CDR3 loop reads CASSFDGEGLYGNQPQHF. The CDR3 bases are TGTGCCAGCAGTTTTGATGGTGAGGGGCTATATGGCAATCAGCCCCAGCATTTT.